This T cell receptor beta chain stems from a study of post-analysis software for immune sequencing data. Study-wide context: The cohort encompassed relapsing-remitting, secondary progressive and progressive-relapsing multiple sclerosis disease courses. Whole-study results and caveats: Multiple sclerosis patients showed significantly lower normalized Chao1 diversity than controls did.

In its sample, this clonotype was seen a few times. Antigen: not known. TCR beta libraries were prepared from cDNA with unique molecular identifiers. Using its own MiXCR run on the PCR reads, TCRdb lists one record per CDR3 protein. The top ten clones hold over 10% of a sample with a few hundred thousand distinct CDR3 sequences, approximately 38% of them seen once. This clonotype originated in a girl aged 10 to 17 with multiple sclerosis. Material for sequencing was blood.

The CDR3 loop reads CASSPGHGGTDTQYF. DNA of the CDR3: TGTGCCAGCAGCCCCGGTCATGGGGGAACAGATACGCAGTATTTT. The gene calls are TRBV7-9 and TRBJ2-3; D might be TRBD1 or TRBD2, each matching 5 bases. With 5 bases removed from V and 3 bases from J, the gap between germline ends came to 15 bases. This CDR3 is built from 15 residues. Germline-derived CDR1 and CDR2 are SEHNR and FQNEAQ (reference sequence).